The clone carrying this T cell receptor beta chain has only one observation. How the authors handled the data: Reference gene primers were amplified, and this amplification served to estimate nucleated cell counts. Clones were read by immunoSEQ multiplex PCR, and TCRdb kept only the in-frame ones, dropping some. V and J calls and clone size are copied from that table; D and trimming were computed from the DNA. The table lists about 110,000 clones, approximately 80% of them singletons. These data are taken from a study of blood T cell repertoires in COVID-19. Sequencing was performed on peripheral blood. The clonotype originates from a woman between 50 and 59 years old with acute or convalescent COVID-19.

The CDR3 DNA reads as TGTGCCAGTAGTATAGACTCGACCGGGCAGGGAGGGCGCACAGATACGCAGTATTTT. Amino acid sequence: CASSIDSTGQGGRTDTQYF. This chain links TRBV19 with TRBJ2-3; the match to TRBD2 covers 7 bases. The V gene's germline CDR1 is LNHDA and CDR2 SQIVND (reference sequence). The CDR3 extends over 19 amino acids. The V and J ends lost 0 bases and 1 base, in that order; junction bases with no gene match: 13.